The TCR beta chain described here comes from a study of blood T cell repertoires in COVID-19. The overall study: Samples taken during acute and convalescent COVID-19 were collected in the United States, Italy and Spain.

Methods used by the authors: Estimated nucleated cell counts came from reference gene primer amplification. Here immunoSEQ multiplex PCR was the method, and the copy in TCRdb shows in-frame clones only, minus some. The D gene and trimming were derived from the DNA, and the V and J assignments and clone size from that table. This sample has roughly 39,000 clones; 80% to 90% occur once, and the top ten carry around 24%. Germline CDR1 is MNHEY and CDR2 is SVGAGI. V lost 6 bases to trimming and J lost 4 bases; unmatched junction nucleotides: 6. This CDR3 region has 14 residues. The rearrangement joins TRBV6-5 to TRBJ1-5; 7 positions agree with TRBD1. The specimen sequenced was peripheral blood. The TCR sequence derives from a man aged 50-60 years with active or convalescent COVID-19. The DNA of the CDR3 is TGTGCCAGCAGCGCAGGGGGGTGGAATCAGCCCCAGCATTTT. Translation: CASSAGGWNQPQHF.